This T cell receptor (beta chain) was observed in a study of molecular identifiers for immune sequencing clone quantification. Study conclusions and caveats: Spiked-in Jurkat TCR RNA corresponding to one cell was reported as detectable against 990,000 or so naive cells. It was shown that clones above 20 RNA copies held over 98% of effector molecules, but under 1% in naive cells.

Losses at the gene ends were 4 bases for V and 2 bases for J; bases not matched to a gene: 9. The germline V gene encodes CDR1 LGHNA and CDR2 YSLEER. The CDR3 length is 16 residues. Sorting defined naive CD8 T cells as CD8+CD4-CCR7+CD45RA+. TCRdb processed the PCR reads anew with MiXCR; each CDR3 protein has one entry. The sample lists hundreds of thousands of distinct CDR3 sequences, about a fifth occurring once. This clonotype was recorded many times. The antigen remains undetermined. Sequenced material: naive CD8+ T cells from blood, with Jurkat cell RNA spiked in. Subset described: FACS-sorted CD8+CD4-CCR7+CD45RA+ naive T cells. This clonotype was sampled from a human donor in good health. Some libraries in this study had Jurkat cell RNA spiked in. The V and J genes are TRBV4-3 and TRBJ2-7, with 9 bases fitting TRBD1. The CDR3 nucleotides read TGCGCCAGCAGCCCTACCGGACAGGGGTTGCCCTACGAGCAGTACTTC. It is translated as CASSPTGQGLPYEQYF.